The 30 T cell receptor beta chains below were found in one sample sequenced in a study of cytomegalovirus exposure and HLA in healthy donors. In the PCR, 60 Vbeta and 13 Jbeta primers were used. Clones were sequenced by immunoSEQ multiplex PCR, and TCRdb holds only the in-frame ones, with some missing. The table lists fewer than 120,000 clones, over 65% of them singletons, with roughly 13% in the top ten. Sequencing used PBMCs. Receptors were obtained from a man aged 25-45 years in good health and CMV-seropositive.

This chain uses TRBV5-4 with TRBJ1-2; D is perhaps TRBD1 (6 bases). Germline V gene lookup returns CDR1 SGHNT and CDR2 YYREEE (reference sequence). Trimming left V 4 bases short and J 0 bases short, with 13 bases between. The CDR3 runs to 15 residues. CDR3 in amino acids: CASSPGQQANYGYTF. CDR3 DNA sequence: TGTGCCAGCAGCCCTGGACAGCAAGCTAACTATGGCTACACCTTC.

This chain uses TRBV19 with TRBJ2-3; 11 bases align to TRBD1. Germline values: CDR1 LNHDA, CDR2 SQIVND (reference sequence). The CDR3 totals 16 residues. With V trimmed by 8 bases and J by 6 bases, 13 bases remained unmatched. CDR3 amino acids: CASEDVGTGGRDTQYF. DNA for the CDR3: TGTGCCAGTGAAGACGTCGGGACAGGGGGTAGGGATACGCAGTATTTT. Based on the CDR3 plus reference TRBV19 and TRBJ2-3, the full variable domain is DGGITQSPKYLFRKEGQNVTLSCEQNLNHDAMYWYRQDPGQGLRLIYYSQIVNDFQKGDIAEGYSVSREKKESFPLTVTSAQKNPTAFYLCASEDVGTGGRDTQYFGPGTRLTVL.

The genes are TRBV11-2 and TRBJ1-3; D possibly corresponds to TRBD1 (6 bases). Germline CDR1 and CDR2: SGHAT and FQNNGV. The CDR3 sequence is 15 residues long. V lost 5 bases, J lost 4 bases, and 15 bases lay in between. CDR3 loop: CASSDMGRGGNTIYF. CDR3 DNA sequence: TGTGCCAGCAGCGATATGGGCAGGGGAGGAAACACCATATATTTT.

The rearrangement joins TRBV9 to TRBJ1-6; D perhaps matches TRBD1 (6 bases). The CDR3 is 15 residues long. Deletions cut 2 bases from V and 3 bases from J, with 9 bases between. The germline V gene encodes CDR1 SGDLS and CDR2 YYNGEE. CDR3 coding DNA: TGTGCCAGCAGCGTGAGGACAGACTATAATTCACCCCTCCACTTT. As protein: CASSVRTDYNSPLHF.

DNA of the CDR3: TGCAGTGCTAGACCCGCTGCGGGCTACACCTTC. It specifies CSARPAAGYTF. The chain is built from TRBV20-1 and TRBJ1-2; D is undetermined. The germline V gene encodes CDR1 DFQATT and CDR2 SNEGSKA (reference sequence). The CDR3 contains 11 residues. V shed 2 bases and J shed 8 bases, with 9 bases lying between them.

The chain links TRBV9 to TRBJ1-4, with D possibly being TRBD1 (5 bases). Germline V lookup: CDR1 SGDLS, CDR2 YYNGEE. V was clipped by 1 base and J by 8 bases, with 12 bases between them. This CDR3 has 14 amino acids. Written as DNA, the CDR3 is TGTGCCAGCAGCGTACAGGGAGGTGACGAAAAACTGTTTTTT. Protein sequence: CASSVQGGDEKLFF.

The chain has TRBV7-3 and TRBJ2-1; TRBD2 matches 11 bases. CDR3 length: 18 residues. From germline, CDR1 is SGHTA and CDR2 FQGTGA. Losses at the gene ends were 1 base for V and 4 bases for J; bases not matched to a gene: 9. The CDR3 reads CASSLKLAGDGGYNEQFF. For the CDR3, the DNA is TGTGCCAGCAGCTTAAAACTAGCGGGGGATGGTGGGTACAATGAGCAGTTCTTC.

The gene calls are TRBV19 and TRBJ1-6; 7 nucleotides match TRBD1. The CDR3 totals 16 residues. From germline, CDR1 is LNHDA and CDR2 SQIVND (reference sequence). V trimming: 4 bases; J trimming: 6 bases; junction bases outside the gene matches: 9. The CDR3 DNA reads TGTGCCAGTAGTAGGCCGGGACAGAGAACTAATTCACCCCTCCACTTT. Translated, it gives CASSRPGQRTNSPLHF.

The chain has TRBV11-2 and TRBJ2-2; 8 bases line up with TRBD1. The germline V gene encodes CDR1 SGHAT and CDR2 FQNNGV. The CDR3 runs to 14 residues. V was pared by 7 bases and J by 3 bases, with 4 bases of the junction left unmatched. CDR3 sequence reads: CASTDRGDTGELFF. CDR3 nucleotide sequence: TGTGCCAGCACAGACAGGGGCGACACCGGGGAGCTGTTTTTT.

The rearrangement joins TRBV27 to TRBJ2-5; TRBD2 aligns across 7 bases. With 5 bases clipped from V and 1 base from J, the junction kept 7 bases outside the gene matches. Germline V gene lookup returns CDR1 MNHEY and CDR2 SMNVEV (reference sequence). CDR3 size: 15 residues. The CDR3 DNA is TGTGCCAGCAGTACCGGGACTACCGTCCAAGAGACCCAGTACTTC. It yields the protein CASSTGTTVQETQYF.

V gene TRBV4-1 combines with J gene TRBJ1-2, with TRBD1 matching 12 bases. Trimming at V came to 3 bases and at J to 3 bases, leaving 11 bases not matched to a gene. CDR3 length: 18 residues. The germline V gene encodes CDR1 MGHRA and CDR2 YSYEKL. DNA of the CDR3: TGCGCCAGCAGCCACAACCGGGACAGGGGGCGCAGCCACTATGGCTACACCTTC. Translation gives CASSHNRDRGRSHYGYTF.

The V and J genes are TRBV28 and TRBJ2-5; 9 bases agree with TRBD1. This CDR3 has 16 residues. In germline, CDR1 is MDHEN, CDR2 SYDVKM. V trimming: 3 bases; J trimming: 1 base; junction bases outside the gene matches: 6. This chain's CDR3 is CASSFTGGAGQETQYF. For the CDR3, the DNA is TGTGCCAGCAGTTTTACAGGGGGCGCGGGCCAAGAGACCCAGTACTTC.

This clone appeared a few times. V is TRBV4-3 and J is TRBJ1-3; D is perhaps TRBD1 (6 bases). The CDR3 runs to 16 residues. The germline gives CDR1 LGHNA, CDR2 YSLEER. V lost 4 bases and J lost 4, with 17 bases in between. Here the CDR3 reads CASSLILRGRGNTIYF. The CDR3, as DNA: TGCGCCAGCAGCCTGATCCTGAGGGGGAGAGGAAACACCATATATTTT.

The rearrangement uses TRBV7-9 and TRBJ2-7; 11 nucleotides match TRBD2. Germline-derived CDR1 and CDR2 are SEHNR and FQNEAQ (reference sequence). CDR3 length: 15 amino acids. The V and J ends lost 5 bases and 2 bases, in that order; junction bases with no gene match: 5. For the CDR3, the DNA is TGTGCCAGCAGCATTGGTAGCGGGGGGGCCTACGAGCAGTACTTC. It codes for CASSIGSGGAYEQYF.

The CDR3: CASSRAVGRGVMTYEQYF. In DNA, the CDR3 is TGTGCCAGCAGCCGCGCCGTTGGACGGGGTGTTATGACCTACGAGCAGTACTTC. The V and J genes are TRBV7-8 and TRBJ2-7; D might be TRBD2 (5 bases). The V gene's germline CDR1 is SGHVS and CDR2 FQNEAQ. Trimming removed 5 bases at V and 2 bases at J, with 25 bases between. This CDR3 region has 18 residues.

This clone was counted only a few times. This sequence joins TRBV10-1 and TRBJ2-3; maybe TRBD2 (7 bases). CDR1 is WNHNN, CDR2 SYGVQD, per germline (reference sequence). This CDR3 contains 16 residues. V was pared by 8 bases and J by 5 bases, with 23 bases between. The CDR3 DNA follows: TGCGCCAGCTCATCTGGTCGAGGGGGGGCAGGAGATACGCAGTATTTT. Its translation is CASSSGRGGAGDTQYF.

This CDR3 reads CASSLGRELFF. CDR3 sequence (DNA): TGTGCCAGCAGCTTGGGGCGGGAGCTGTTTTTT. The rearrangement links TRBV5-6 to TRBJ2-2; D remains unclear. The germline V gene has CDR1 SGHDT and CDR2 YYEEEE. The CDR3 runs 11 residues. The V end was cut by 0 bases, the J end by 9 bases, with 3 bases between. Drawing the rest from reference TRBV5-6 and TRBJ2-2, the complete variable domain is DAGVTQSPTHLIKTRGQQVTLRCSPKSGHDTVSWYQQALGQGPQFIFQYYEEEERQRGNFPDRFSGHQFPNYSSELNVNALLLGDSALYLCASSLGRELFFGEGSRLTVL.

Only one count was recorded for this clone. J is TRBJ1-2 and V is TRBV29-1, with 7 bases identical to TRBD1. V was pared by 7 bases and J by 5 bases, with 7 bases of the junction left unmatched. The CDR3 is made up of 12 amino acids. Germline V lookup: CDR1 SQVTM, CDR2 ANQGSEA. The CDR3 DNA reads TGCAGCGCCCTCAGGGGGGAATATGGCTACACCTTC. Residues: CSALRGEYGYTF.

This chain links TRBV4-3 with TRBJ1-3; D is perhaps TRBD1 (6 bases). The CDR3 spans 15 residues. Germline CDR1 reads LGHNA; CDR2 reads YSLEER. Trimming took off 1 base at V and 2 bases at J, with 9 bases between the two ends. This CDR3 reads CASSQGQAPGNTIYF. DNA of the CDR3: TGCGCCAGCAGCCAAGGACAGGCCCCTGGAAACACCATATATTTT.

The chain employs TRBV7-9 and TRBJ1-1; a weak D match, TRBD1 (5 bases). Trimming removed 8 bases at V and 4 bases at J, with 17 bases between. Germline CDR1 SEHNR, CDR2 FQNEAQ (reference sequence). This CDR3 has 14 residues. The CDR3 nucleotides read TGTGCCAGCGGGGGAGGTATTATTGGCACTGAAGCTTTCTTT. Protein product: CASGGGIIGTEAFF.

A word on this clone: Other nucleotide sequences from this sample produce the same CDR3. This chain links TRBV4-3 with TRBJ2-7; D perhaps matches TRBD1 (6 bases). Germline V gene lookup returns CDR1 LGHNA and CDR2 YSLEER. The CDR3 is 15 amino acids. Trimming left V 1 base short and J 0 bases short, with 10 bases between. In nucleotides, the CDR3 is TGCGCCAGCAGCCAAGGGCAGGGGAGCTCCTACGAGCAGTACTTC. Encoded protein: CASSQGQGSSYEQYF.

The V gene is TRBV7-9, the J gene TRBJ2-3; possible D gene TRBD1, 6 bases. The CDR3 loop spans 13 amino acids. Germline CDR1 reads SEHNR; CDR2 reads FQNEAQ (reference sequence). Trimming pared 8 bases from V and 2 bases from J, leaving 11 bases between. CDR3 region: CASVGGATDTQYF. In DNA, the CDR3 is TGTGCCAGCGTAGGGGGAGCCACAGATACGCAGTATTTT.

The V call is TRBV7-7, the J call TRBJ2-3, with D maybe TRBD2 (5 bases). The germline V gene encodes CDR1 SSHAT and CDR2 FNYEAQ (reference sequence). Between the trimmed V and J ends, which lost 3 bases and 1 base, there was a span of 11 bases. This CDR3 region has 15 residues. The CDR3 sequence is CASSLNMGGTDTQYF. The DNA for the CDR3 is TGTGCCAGCAGCTTGAATATGGGAGGCACAGATACGCAGTATTTT. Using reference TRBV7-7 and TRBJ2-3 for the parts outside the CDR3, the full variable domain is GAGVSQSPRYKVTKRGQDVTLRCDPISSHATLYWYQQALGQGPEFLTYFNYEAQPDKSGLPSDRFSAERPEGSISTLTIQRTEQRDSAMYRCASSLNMGGTDTQYFGPGTRLTVL.

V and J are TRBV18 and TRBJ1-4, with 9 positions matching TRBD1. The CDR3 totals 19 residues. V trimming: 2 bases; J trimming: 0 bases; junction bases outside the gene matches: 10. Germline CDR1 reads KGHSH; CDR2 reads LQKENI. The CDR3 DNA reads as TGTGCCAGCTCACCATTCCCGGGACAGGGAAGGTCAACTAATGAAAAACTGTTTTTT. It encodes CASSPFPGQGRSTNEKLFF.

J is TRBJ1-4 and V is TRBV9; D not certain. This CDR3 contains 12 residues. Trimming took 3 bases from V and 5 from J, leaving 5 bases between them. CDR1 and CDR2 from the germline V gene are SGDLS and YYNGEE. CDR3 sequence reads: CASSASNEKLFF. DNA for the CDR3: TGTGCCAGCAGCGCCTCCAATGAAAAACTGTTTTTT.

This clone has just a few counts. In nucleotides, the CDR3 is TGCGCCAGCAGCCAAGATGAAGGGGGCAGGGGCAAAAACATTCAGTACTTC. Encoded protein: CASSQDEGGRGKNIQYF. The chain carries TRBV4-3 and TRBJ2-4; the match to TRBD1 covers 7 bases. From germline, CDR1 is LGHNA and CDR2 YSLEER. Trimming took 0 bases from V and 3 from J; bases not matched to a gene: 8. The CDR3 sequence is 17 residues long.

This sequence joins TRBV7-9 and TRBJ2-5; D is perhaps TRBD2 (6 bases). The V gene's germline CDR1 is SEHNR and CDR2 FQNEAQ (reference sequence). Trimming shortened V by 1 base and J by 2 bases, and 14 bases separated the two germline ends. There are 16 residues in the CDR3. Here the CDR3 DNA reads TGTGCCAGCAGCTTAGGACGACTAGTCTGGCAAGAGACCCAGTACTTC. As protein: CASSLGRLVWQETQYF.

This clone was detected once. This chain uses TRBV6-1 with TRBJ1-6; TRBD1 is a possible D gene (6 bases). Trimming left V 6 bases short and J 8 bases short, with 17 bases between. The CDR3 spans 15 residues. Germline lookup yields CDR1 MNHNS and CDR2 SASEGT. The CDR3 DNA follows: TGTGCCAGCAGCACTTACAGGGACCAAGATTCACCCCTCCACTTT. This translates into CASSTYRDQDSPLHF.

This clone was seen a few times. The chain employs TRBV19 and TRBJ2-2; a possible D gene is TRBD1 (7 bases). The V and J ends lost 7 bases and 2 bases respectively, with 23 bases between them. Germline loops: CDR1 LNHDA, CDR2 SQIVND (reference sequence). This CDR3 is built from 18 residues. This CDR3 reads CASTWGHHRGGNTGELFF. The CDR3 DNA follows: TGTGCCAGTACCTGGGGGCATCACAGGGGAGGAAACACCGGGGAGCTGTTTTTT.

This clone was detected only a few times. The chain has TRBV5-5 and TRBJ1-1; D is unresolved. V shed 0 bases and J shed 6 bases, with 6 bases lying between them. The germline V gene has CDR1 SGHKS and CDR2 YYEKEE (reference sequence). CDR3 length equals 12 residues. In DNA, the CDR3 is TGTGCCAGCAGCTTGGTGTTCTCTGAAGCTTTCTTT. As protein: CASSLVFSEAFF.